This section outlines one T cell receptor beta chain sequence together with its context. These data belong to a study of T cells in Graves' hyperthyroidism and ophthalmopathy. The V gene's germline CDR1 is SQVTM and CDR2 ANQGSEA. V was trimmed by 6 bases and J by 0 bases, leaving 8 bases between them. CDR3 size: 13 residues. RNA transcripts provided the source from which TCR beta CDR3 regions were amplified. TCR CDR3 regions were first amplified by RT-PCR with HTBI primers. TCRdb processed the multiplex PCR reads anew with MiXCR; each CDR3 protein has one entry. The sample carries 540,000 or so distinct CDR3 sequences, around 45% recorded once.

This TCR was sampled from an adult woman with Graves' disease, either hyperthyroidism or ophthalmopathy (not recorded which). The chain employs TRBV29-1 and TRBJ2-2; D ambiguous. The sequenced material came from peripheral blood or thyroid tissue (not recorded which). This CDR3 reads CSVALSNTGELFF. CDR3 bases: TGCAGCGTCGCGCTCTCGAACACCGGGGAGCTGTTTTTT.